The rows below give T cell receptor beta chains drawn from one sample of a study of shared clonotypes between healthy human individuals. Assay: immunoSEQ multiplex PCR; the TCRdb copy retains only in-frame clones and omits some. The sample has 2,100,000 or so clones, about 94% seen once; the top ten hold roughly 0.13%. Sample: naive CD4+ T cells sorted from blood. The receptors were sampled from a man aged 18 to 29 in good health. CDR3s include the opening cysteine and the closing phenylalanine or tryptophan. The order of the fields is CDR3 protein, CDR3 DNA, D gene, J gene, clone size, V gene. D genes are given only for firm matches. Clone size is shown for a subset of rows, as once, few, many or a class of expanded clone.

CDR3: CASSPRVDTQYF; DNA: TGTGCCAGCAGCCCGAGGGTGGATACGCAGTATTTT; D: NA; J: TRBJ2-3; size: NA; V: TRBV7-2
CDR3: CASTGTSGSPDTQYF; DNA: TGTGCCAGCACCGGGACTAGCGGGAGCCCAGATACGCAGTATTTT; D: TRBD2; J: TRBJ2-3; size: NA; V: TRBV2
CDR3: CASSPRQGGEQYF; DNA: TGTGCCAGCTCACCGCGACAGGGTGGCGAGCAGTACTTC; D: TRBD1; J: TRBJ2-7; size: NA; V: TRBV18
CDR3: CSVEDLRGREQYF; DNA: TGCAGCGTTGAAGATTTAAGGGGGAGGGAGCAGTACTTC; D: NA; J: TRBJ2-7; size: NA; V: TRBV29-1
CDR3: CASSLASSYGYTF; DNA: TGTGCCAGCAGTTTGGCTTCTAGCTATGGCTACACCTTC; D: NA; J: TRBJ1-2; size: NA; V: TRBV28
CDR3: CASSYSLGLRGNTIYF; DNA: TGTGCCAGCAGTTACTCTTTGGGGCTCAGAGGAAACACCATATATTTT; D: NA; J: TRBJ1-3; size: once; V: TRBV6-5
CDR3: CASSDRDRGNTIYF; DNA: TGTGCCAGCAGTGACCGGGACAGGGGAAACACCATATATTTT; D: TRBD1; J: TRBJ1-3; size: NA; V: TRBV6-1
CDR3: CASSEELQTYNEQFF; DNA: TGTGCCAGCAGTGAAGAGTTGCAGACCTACAATGAGCAGTTCTTC; D: NA; J: TRBJ2-1; size: NA; V: TRBV2
CDR3: CASSPSGSSYEQYF; DNA: TGTGCCAGCAGCCCTAGCGGGAGTTCCTACGAGCAGTACTTC; D: TRBD2; J: TRBJ2-7; size: NA; V: TRBV4-2
CDR3: CASSPDGTGGNEQFF; DNA: TGTGCCAGCTCACCAGATGGGACAGGGGGCAATGAGCAGTTCTTC; D: TRBD1; J: TRBJ2-1; size: once; V: TRBV18
CDR3: CAWSRYQETQYF; DNA: TGTGCCTGGAGTCGGTACCAAGAGACCCAGTACTTC; D: NA; J: TRBJ2-5; size: once; V: TRBV30
CDR3: CASSQVGGRDRDTQYF; DNA: TGCGCCAGCAGCCAAGTCGGCGGGAGGGATAGAGATACGCAGTATTTT; D: TRBD2; J: TRBJ2-3; size: once; V: TRBV4-1
CDR3: CASSATPALTDTQYF; DNA: TGTGCCAGCAGCGCGACGCCGGCTCTCACAGATACGCAGTATTTT; D: NA; J: TRBJ2-3; size: few; V: TRBV13
CDR3: CASSLGFGQTNEKLFF; DNA: TGCGCCAGCAGCTTGGGCTTTGGACAGACTAATGAAAAACTGTTTTTT; D: NA; J: TRBJ1-4; size: NA; V: TRBV5-1
CDR3: CATGSVVEGYTF; DNA: TGTGCCACCGGGTCAGTAGTAGAAGGCTACACCTTC; D: NA; J: TRBJ1-2; size: NA; V: TRBV15
CDR3: CASSLALFNEQFF; DNA: TGTGCCAGCAGCCTGGCGCTATTTAATGAGCAGTTCTTC; D: NA; J: TRBJ2-1; size: NA; V: TRBV7-2
CDR3: CSASAGTENNEQFF; DNA: TGCAGCGCGTCCGCCGGGACAGAGAACAATGAGCAGTTCTTC; D: TRBD1; J: TRBJ2-1; size: NA; V: TRBV29-1
CDR3: CASSPGLAAQETQYF; DNA: TGTGCCAGCAGTCCGGGACTAGCGGCGCAAGAGACCCAGTACTTC; D: TRBD2; J: TRBJ2-5; size: once; V: TRBV6-5
CDR3: CASSFSTSSGNTIYF; DNA: TGTGCCAGCAGTTTCAGCACGAGCTCTGGAAACACCATATATTTT; D: NA; J: TRBJ1-3; size: NA; V: TRBV28
CDR3: CASSLGPVAQETQYF; DNA: TGTGCCAGCAGCTTAGGACCGGTCGCACAAGAGACCCAGTACTTC; D: NA; J: TRBJ2-5; size: NA; V: TRBV7-2
CDR3: CASSDSRGSNVLTF; DNA: TGTGCCAGCAGTGATTCCAGGGGATCCAACGTCCTGACTTTC; D: NA; J: TRBJ2-6; size: NA; V: TRBV6-1
CDR3: CATRRGGGETQYF; DNA: TGTGCCACCCGTCGGGGGGGCGGGGAGACCCAGTACTTC; D: TRBD2; J: TRBJ2-5; size: NA; V: TRBV5-4
CDR3: CASSPPSGYEQYF; DNA: TGTGCCAGCAGTCCCCCATCTGGGTACGAGCAGTACTTC; D: NA; J: TRBJ2-7; size: NA; V: TRBV28
CDR3: CASSLNLNTEAFF; DNA: TGTGCCAGCAGCTTGAATCTGAACACTGAAGCTTTCTTT; D: NA; J: TRBJ1-1; size: NA; V: TRBV5-6
CDR3: CASSLSGGRYEQYF; DNA: TGTGCCAGCAGTTTGTCTGGGGGGAGGTACGAGCAGTACTTC; D: NA; J: TRBJ2-7; size: NA; V: TRBV28
CDR3: CASSIYGLAKNIQYF; DNA: TGTGCCAGTAGTATTTATGGCCTAGCCAAAAACATTCAGTACTTC; D: NA; J: TRBJ2-4; size: NA; V: TRBV19
CDR3: CASSRRGGPNTGELFF; DNA: TGTGCCAGCAGCCGCCGGGGAGGGCCGAACACCGGGGAGCTGTTTTTT; D: TRBD2; J: TRBJ2-2; size: NA; V: TRBV11-2
CDR3: CASEGGFDGNTIYF; DNA: TGTGCCTCGGAGGGGGGGTTCGATGGAAACACCATATATTTT; D: NA; J: TRBJ1-3; size: few; V: TRBV30
CDR3: CASRPRQGAFNQPQHF; DNA: TGTGCCAGCAGACCAAGACAGGGGGCCTTCAATCAGCCCCAGCATTTT; D: TRBD1; J: TRBJ1-5; size: NA; V: TRBV6-6
CDR3: CASSSIAKNIQYF; DNA: TGTGCCAGCAGTTCGATAGCCAAAAACATTCAGTACTTC; D: NA; J: TRBJ2-4; size: NA; V: TRBV28
CDR3: CASSPGLAGVSEQYF; DNA: TGTGCCAGCTCACCAGGACTAGCGGGAGTGTCCGAGCAGTACTTC; D: TRBD2; J: TRBJ2-7; size: NA; V: TRBV18
CDR3: CASSLQGEVNQPQHF; DNA: TGTGCCAGCAGTTTACAGGGGGAGGTAAATCAGCCCCAGCATTTT; D: TRBD1; J: TRBJ1-5; size: NA; V: TRBV27
CDR3: CASSDSIGLATTIEYEQYF; DNA: TGTGCCAGCAGTGACTCGATCGGTTTGGCTACGACGATCGAGTACGAGCAGTACTTC; D: NA; J: TRBJ2-7; size: NA; V: TRBV6-4
CDR3: CASTQRNQIFPGQPVGKLFF; DNA: TGTGCCAGCACCCAGCGCAACCAGATCTTCCCGGGACAGCCGGTGGGGAAACTGTTTTTT; D: TRBD1; J: TRBJ1-4; size: NA; V: TRBV27